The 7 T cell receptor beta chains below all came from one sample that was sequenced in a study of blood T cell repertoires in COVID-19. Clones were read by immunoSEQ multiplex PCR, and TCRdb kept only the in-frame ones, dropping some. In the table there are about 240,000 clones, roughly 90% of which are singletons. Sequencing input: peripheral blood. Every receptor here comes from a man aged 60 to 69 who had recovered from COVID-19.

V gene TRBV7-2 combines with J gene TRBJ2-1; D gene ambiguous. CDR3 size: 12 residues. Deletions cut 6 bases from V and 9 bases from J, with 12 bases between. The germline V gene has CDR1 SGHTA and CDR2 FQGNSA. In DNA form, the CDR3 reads TGTGCCAGCAGTTATACCCCGCGTGAGCAGTTCTTC. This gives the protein CASSYTPREQFF.

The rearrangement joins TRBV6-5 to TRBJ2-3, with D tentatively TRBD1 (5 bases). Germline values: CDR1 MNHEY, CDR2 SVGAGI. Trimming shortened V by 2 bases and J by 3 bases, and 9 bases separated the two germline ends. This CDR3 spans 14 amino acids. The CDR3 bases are TGTGCCAGCAGTTACAGGGGATATACAGATACGCAGTATTTT. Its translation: CASSYRGYTDTQYF.

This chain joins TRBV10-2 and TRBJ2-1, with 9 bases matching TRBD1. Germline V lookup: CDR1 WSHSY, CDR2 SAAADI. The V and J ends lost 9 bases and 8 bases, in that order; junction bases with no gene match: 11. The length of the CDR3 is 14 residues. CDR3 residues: CASVRDRDIDEQFF. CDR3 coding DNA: TGCGCCAGTGTCCGGGACAGGGATATCGATGAGCAGTTCTTC.

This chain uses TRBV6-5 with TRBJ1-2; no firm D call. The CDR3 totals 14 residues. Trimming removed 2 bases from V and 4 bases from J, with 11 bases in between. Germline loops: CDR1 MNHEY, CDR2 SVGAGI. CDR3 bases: TGTGCCAGCAGTTACGGCGGGAAAGGCTATGGCTACACCTTC. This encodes CASSYGGKGYGYTF.

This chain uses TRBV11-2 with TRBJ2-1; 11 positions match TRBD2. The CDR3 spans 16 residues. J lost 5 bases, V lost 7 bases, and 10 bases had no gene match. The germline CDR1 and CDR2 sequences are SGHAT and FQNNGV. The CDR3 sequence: CASNPTLAGGNNEQFF. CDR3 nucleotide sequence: TGTGCCAGCAACCCCACCCTAGCGGGGGGCAACAATGAGCAGTTCTTC.

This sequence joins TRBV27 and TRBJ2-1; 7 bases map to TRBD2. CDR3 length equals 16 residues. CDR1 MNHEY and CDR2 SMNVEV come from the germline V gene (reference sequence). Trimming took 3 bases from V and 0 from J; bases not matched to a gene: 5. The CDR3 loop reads CASSFRGGNSYNEQFF. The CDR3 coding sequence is TGTGCCAGCAGTTTCCGCGGGGGTAACTCCTACAATGAGCAGTTCTTC.

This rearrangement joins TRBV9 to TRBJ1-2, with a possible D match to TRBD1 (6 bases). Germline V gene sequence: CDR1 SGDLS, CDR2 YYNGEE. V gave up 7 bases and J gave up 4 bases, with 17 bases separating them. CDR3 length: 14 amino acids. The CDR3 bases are TGTGCCAGCTCACGAGGGACACGTAGCTATGGCTACACCTTC. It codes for CASSRGTRSYGYTF.